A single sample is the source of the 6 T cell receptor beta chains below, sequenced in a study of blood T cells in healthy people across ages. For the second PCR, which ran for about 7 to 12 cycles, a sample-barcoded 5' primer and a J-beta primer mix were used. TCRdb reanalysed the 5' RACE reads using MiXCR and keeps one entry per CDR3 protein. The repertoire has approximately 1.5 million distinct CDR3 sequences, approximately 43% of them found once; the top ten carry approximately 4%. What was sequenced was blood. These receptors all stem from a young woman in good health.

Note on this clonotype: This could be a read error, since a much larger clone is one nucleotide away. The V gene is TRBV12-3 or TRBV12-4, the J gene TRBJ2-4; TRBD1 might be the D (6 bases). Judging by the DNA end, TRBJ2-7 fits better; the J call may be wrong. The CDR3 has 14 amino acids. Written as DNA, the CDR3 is TGTGCCAGCAGTTTCGGGACACTCACCTACGAGCAGTACGTC. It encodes CASSFGTLTYEQYV.

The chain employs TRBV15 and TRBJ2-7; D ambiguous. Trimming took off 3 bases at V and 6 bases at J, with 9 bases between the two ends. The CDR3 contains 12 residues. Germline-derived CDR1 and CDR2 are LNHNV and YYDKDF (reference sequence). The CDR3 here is CATSSTVSEQYF. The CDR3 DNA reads TGTGCCACCAGCAGCACAGTAAGCGAGCAGTACTTC.

The CDR3 spells CASSLGLAGERWKETQYF. The CDR3 DNA follows: TGTGCCAGCAGCTTGGGACTAGCGGGAGAAAGATGGAAAGAGACCCAGTACTTC. V gene TRBV11-3 combines with J gene TRBJ2-5; 14 bases fit TRBD2. Germline V CDR1 and CDR2: SGHNT, YENEEA. V trimming: 3 bases; J trimming: 3 bases; junction bases outside the gene matches: 9. This CDR3 spans 18 amino acids.

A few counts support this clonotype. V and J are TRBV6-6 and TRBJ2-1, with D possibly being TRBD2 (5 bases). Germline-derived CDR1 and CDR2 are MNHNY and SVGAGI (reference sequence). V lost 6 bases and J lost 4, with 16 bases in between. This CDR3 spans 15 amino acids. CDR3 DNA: TGTGCCAGCAGCGGGTTATCTGGAGGATACAATGAGCAGTTCTTC. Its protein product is CASSGLSGGYNEQFF.

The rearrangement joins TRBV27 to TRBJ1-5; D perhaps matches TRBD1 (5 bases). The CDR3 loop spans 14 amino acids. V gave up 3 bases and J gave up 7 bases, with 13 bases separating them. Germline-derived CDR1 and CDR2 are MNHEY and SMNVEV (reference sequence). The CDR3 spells CASSFRGIAQPQHF. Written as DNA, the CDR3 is TGTGCCAGCAGTTTTAGGGGTATCGCGCAGCCCCAGCATTTT.

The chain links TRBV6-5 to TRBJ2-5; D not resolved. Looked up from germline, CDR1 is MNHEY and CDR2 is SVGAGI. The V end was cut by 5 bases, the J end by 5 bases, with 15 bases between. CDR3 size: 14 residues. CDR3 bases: TGTGCCAGCAGTCGTGACGGGCTCTGGGAGACCCAGTACTTC. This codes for CASSRDGLWETQYF.